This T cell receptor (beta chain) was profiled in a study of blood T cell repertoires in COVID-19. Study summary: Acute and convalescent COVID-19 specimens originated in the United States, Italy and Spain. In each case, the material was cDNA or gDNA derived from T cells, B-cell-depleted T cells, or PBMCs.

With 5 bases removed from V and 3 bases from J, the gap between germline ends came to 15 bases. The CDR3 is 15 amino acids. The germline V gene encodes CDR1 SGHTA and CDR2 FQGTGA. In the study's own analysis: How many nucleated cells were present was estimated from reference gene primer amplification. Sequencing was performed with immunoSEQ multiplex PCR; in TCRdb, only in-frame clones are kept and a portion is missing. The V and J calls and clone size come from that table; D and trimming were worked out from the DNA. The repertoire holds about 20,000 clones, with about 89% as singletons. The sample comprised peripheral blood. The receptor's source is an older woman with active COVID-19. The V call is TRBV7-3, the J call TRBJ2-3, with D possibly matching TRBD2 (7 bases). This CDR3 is CASSRGAGATDTQYF. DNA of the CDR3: TGTGCCAGCAGCCGGGGGGCCGGGGCGACAGATACGCAGTATTTT.